The 24 T cell receptor beta chains listed next were all sequenced from one sample in a study of blood T cell repertoires in COVID-19. Here immunoSEQ multiplex PCR was the method, and the copy in TCRdb shows in-frame clones only, minus some. Of about 220,000 clones listed, more than 70% were seen once; the top ten hold approximately 4%. Source material: peripheral blood. The receptors originated from a woman of 80 years or more with acute or convalescent COVID-19.

This chain connects TRBV5-1 to TRBJ2-2, with 9 bases identical to TRBD1. The CDR3 extends over 15 amino acids. V trimming: 6 bases; J trimming: 5 bases; junction bases outside the gene matches: 8. The V gene's germline CDR1 is SGHRS and CDR2 YFSETQ. CDR3 amino acids: CASNVRQGGTGELFF. Here the CDR3 DNA reads TGCGCCAGCAATGTTAGACAGGGGGGAACCGGGGAGCTGTTTTTT.

The chain has TRBV19 and TRBJ2-7, with TRBD1 matching 7 bases. The V gene end was trimmed by 5 bases and the J gene end by 3 bases; junction bases not matched to a gene: 10. Per germline, CDR1 LNHDA and CDR2 SQIVND (reference sequence). The CDR3 sequence is 15 residues long. DNA for the CDR3: TGTGCCAGTAGTCTTGAAGGGACAGACTTCTACGAGCAGTACTTC. It codes for CASSLEGTDFYEQYF.

The CDR3 reads CASSPNRGTPVVPLHF. The DNA of the CDR3 is TGTGCCAGCAGCCCCAATAGGGGTACCCCGGTGGTACCCCTCCACTTT. The rearrangement links TRBV5-4 to TRBJ1-6; a possible D gene is TRBD1 (5 bases). Trimming took off 4 bases at V and 12 bases at J, with 23 bases between the two ends. Germline assignment: CDR1 SGHNT and CDR2 YYREEE (reference sequence). The length of the CDR3 is 16 residues. Looking up the rest from reference TRBV5-4 and TRBJ1-6 gives the full variable domain: ETGVTQSPTHLIKTRGQQVTLRCSSQSGHNTVSWYQQALGQGPQFIFQYYREEENGRGNFPPRFSGLQFPNYSSELNVNALELDDSALYLCASSPNRGTPVVPLHFGNGTRLTVT.

The chain carries TRBV24-1 and TRBJ1-5; D perhaps matches TRBD1 (5 bases). Looked up from germline, CDR1 is KGHDR and CDR2 is SFDVKD. This CDR3 contains 14 residues. Deletions cut 7 bases from V and 6 bases from J, with 15 bases between. This CDR3 is CATRGGKVGQPQHF. The CDR3 DNA follows: TGTGCCACCAGGGGGGGGAAGGTTGGTCAGCCCCAGCATTTT.

This chain links TRBV29-1 with TRBJ2-2; 11 nucleotides line up with TRBD1. V lost 4 bases to trimming and J lost 3 bases; unmatched junction nucleotides: 7. Germline CDR1 reads SQVTM; CDR2 reads ANQGSEA. The CDR3 totals 16 residues. Written as DNA, the CDR3 is TGCAGCGTTGGGAGACGGACAGGGGGCGACACCGGGGAGCTGTTTTTT. This translates into CSVGRRTGGDTGELFF.

This clone was detected only once. The genes are TRBV15 and TRBJ2-2; D gene uncertain. V lost 6 bases and J 4 bases, leaving 6 bases between the germline ends. CDR1 and CDR2 (germline): LNHNV, YYDKDF (reference sequence). This CDR3 has 12 residues. CDR3 in DNA: TGTGCCACCAGAGCGATCACCGGGGAGCTGTTTTTT. This gives the protein CATRAITGELFF.

This clone appeared a single time. The chain joins TRBV7-2 to TRBJ2-1, with TRBD1 matching 8 bases. This CDR3 is built from 17 residues. V shed 1 base, J shed 8 bases, and the junction held 13 bases outside the gene matches. In germline, CDR1 is SGHTA, CDR2 FQGNSA. Here the CDR3 reads CASSLVYPGQVKHEQFF. CDR3 nucleotide sequence: TGTGCCAGCAGCTTAGTTTATCCGGGACAGGTAAAGCATGAGCAGTTCTTC.

The chain uses TRBV12-3 or TRBV12-4 and TRBJ2-3, with D possibly matching TRBD2 (7 bases). V lost 3 bases and J lost 11, with 12 bases in between. The CDR3 extends over 12 amino acids. The CDR3 region has the DNA TGTGCCAGCAGTTTTGGGGGCGGGGGGCAGTATTTT. Its protein is CASSFGGGGQYF.

This chain uses TRBV7-2 with TRBJ1-1; the D gene is possibly TRBD1 (6 bases). Germline-derived CDR1 and CDR2 are SGHTA and FQGNSA. V dropped 2 bases and J dropped 0 bases, with 7 bases sitting between them. The CDR3 length is 14 residues. DNA for the CDR3: TGTGCCAGCAGCTTATACAGGGTGAACACTGAAGCTTTCTTT. Amino acid sequence: CASSLYRVNTEAFF. Variable domain in full (rest from reference TRBV7-2 and TRBJ1-1): GAGVSQSPSNKVTEKGKDVELRCDPISGHTALYWYRQSLGQGLEFLIYFQGNSAPDKSGLPSDRFSAERTGGSVSTLTIQRTQQEDSAVYLCASSLYRVNTEAFFGQGTRLTVV.

This rearrangement joins TRBV6-1 to TRBJ2-7; 8 bases match TRBD1. This CDR3 has 15 amino acids. Germline values: CDR1 MNHNS, CDR2 SASEGT. J lost 4 bases, V lost 2 bases, and 7 bases had no gene match. The CDR3 loop is CASSESQGAFYEQYF. The CDR3 DNA reads TGTGCCAGCAGTGAATCGCAGGGGGCATTTTACGAGCAGTACTTC.

The chain links TRBV5-1 to TRBJ1-3; 9 bases align to TRBD1. V was pared by 2 bases and J by 2 bases, with 11 bases of the junction left unmatched. This CDR3 is built from 18 residues. Per germline, CDR1 SGHRS and CDR2 YFSETQ. The CDR3 DNA follows: TGCGCCAGCAGCTTAAGCTACAGGGGGCAAAACCCTGGAAACACCATATATTTT. This gives the protein CASSLSYRGQNPGNTIYF. Combining the CDR3 with reference TRBV5-1 and TRBJ1-3 gives the whole variable domain KAGVTQTPRYLIKTRGQQVTLSCSPISGHRSVSWYQQTPGQGLQFLFEYFSETQRNKGNFPGRFSGRQFSNSRSEMNVSTLELGDSALYLCASSLSYRGQNPGNTIYFGEGSWLTVV.

This chain joins TRBV28 and TRBJ2-7; D perhaps matches TRBD1 (5 bases). Germline lookup yields CDR1 MDHEN and CDR2 SYDVKM. This CDR3 is 13 amino acids long. Deletions cut 5 bases from V and 1 base from J, with 9 bases between. This chain's CDR3 is CASSTTVSYEQYF. The CDR3 nucleotides are TGTGCCAGCAGTACGACAGTTTCCTACGAGCAGTACTTC.

The chain is built from TRBV24-1 and TRBJ1-2, with 8 bases aligning to TRBD1. Looked up from germline, CDR1 is KGHDR and CDR2 is SFDVKD. This CDR3 comprises 14 residues. J gave up 3 bases and V 2 bases, and 1 base lay outside the gene matches. The CDR3 loop reads CATSDSGGDYGYTF. CDR3 DNA sequence: TGTGCCACCAGTGATTCAGGGGGCGACTATGGCTACACCTTC.

This clone was picked up a small number of times. V usage is TRBV7-2 and J usage is TRBJ1-3; D is undetermined. There are 18 residues in the CDR3. The germline CDR1 and CDR2 sequences are SGHTA and FQGNSA. V was pared by 4 bases and J by 0 bases, with 19 bases between. CDR3 loop: CASSSNGGVLSSGNTIYF. CDR3 coding DNA: TGTGCCAGCAGCTCGAATGGTGGAGTACTTAGCTCTGGAAACACCATATATTTT.

The gene calls are TRBV5-1 and TRBJ2-7, with TRBD2 as a possible D gene (7 bases). Germline loops: CDR1 SGHRS, CDR2 YFSETQ. Trimming pared 1 base from V and 5 bases from J, leaving 16 bases between. The CDR3 consists of 15 residues. The CDR3 nucleotides read TGCGCCAGCAGCTTGAGTACGGGGGGCCCCAACGAGCAGTACTTC. It is translated as CASSLSTGGPNEQYF.

The chain recombines TRBV7-8 with TRBJ2-5, with 16 positions matching TRBD2. Germline lookup yields CDR1 SGHVS and CDR2 FQNEAQ. The J segment lost 7 bases and the V segment lost 5 bases, leaving 7 bases of the junction unmatched. The CDR3 sequence is 16 residues long. This chain's CDR3 is CASSPIGTSGGVTQYF. CDR3 in DNA: TGTGCCAGCAGCCCTATAGGGACTAGCGGGGGGGTGACCCAGTACTTC. Full variable domain (remainder filled in from reference TRBV7-8 and TRBJ2-5): GAGVSQSPRYKVAKRGQDVALRCDPISGHVSLFWYQQALGQGPEFLTYFQNEAQLDKSGLPSDRFFAERPEGSVSTLKIQRTQQEDSAVYLCASSPIGTSGGVTQYFGPGTRLLVL.

J is TRBJ1-2 and V is TRBV7-2; D is unclear. CDR1 and CDR2 from the germline V gene are SGHTA and FQGNSA. The CDR3 length is 14 residues. With 8 bases removed from V and 7 bases from J, the gap between germline ends came to 20 bases. The DNA of the CDR3 is TGTGCCAGCCGCGGGAGCAGTAGAGGAACTGGCTACACCTTC. It translates to CASRGSSRGTGYTF. The variable domain in full, completed from reference TRBV7-2 and TRBJ1-2, reads GAGVSQSPSNKVTEKGKDVELRCDPISGHTALYWYRQSLGQGLEFLIYFQGNSAPDKSGLPSDRFSAERTGGSVSTLTIQRTQQEDSAVYLCASRGSSRGTGYTFGSGTRLTVV.

The chain has TRBV6-6 and TRBJ1-6; D not certain. V was trimmed by 5 bases and J by 0 bases, leaving 17 bases between them. CDR3 length equals 18 residues. Germline CDR1 MNHNY, CDR2 SVGAGI (reference sequence). DNA for the CDR3: TGTGCCAGCAGTCAATCGATCCCGGGAAGCTCCTATAATTCACCCCTCCACTTT. Its translation is CASSQSIPGSSYNSPLHF.

The chain is built from TRBV9 and TRBJ1-2, with D perhaps matching TRBD1 (5 bases). V was shortened by 4 bases and J by 0 bases, with 13 bases between the two germline ends. CDR3 length equals 15 residues. The germline V gene encodes CDR1 SGDLS and CDR2 YYNGEE. The CDR3 reads CASSSRAGANYGYTF. The CDR3 DNA sequence: TGTGCCAGCAGCTCCAGAGCGGGGGCTAACTATGGCTACACCTTC. Full variable domain (missing parts from reference TRBV9 and TRBJ1-2): DSGVTQTPKHLITATGQRVTLRCSPRSGDLSVYWYQQSLDQGLQFLIQYYNGEERAKGNILERFSAQQFPDLHSELNLSSLELGDSALYFCASSSRAGANYGYTFGSGTRLTVV.

The chain carries TRBV2 and TRBJ1-3; tentative D call: TRBD1 (5 bases). CDR3 size: 14 residues. Looked up from germline, CDR1 is SNHLY and CDR2 is FYNNEI. Trimming left V 6 bases short and J 4 bases short, with 13 bases between. DNA of the CDR3: TGTGCCAGCAGCGTCGGGGGTGGAGGAAACACCATATATTTT. Protein: CASSVGGGGNTIYF. Full variable domain (remainder filled in from reference TRBV2 and TRBJ1-3): EPEVTQTPSHQVTQMGQEVILRCVPISNHLYFYWYRQILGQKVEFLVSFYNNEISEKSEIFDDQFSVERPDGSNFTLKIRSTKLEDSAMYFCASSVGGGGNTIYFGEGSWLTVV.

There are a few counts of this clone. The rearrangement joins TRBV7-8 to TRBJ2-2, with D tentatively TRBD1 (6 bases). CDR1 and CDR2 from the germline V gene are SGHVS and FQNEAQ. With 2 bases removed from V and 6 bases from J, the gap between germline ends came to 16 bases. There are 16 residues in the CDR3. DNA for the CDR3: TGTGCCAGCAGCTTATTCCGGGACAAGCAATCCGGGGAGCTGTTTTTT. This codes for CASSLFRDKQSGELFF.

Only one count was recorded for this clone. The same CDR3 arises from other DNA sequences in this sample as well. The chain carries TRBV19 and TRBJ1-5; D is undetermined. CDR1 LNHDA and CDR2 SQIVND come from the germline V gene (reference sequence). Trimming pared 5 bases from V and 2 bases from J, leaving 10 bases between. There are 14 residues in the CDR3. The CDR3 DNA reads as TGTGCCAGTAGTCCCCGGGGAGGCAATCAGCCCCAGCATTTT. This encodes CASSPRGGNQPQHF.

CDR3 nucleotide sequence: TGTGCCAGCAGGGGAGAGCGGCCAAGCTCCTACAATGAGCAGTTCTTC. Residues: CASRGERPSSYNEQFF. This chain joins TRBV27 and TRBJ2-1, with D maybe TRBD2 (5 bases). The CDR3 sequence is 16 residues long. Germline V CDR1 and CDR2: MNHEY, SMNVEV (reference sequence). With 6 bases removed from V and 0 bases from J, the gap between germline ends came to 15 bases.

The V and J genes are TRBV28 and TRBJ1-4; perhaps TRBD1 as D (5 bases). The CDR3 consists of 14 residues. Per the germline V gene, CDR1 is MDHEN and CDR2 is SYDVKM. The germline V and J ends were trimmed by 1 base and 6 bases, with 9 bases remaining between them. CDR3 amino acids: CASSLSQGYEKLFF. The CDR3 DNA is TGTGCCAGCAGTTTATCCCAGGGTTATGAAAAACTGTTTTTT.